The present T cell receptor beta chain was sequenced within a study of monozygotic twins with inflammatory bowel disease. The CDR3 sequence is 14 residues long. Per germline, CDR1 SGHRS and CDR2 YFSETQ. Study outcomes and limitations: A reduction in TCRbeta diversity (inverse Simpson) was seen in IBD patients relative to healthy co-twins.

Reprocessing the 5' RACE reads, TCRdb reports a single entry for every CDR3 protein and omits DNA. In all, the sample yields about 450,000 distinct CDR3 sequences. Comments on this clonotype: Its antigen is currently unknown.

The genes are TRBV5-1 and TRBJ2-1; no DNA is available, so the TRBD1 call from TCRdb remains unchecked. This receptor was taken from a human donor with ulcerative colitis or Crohn's disease, or a healthy co-twin of an affected twin (not recorded which). The specimen sequenced was blood. Here the CDR3 reads CASSSGPTGNEQFF.